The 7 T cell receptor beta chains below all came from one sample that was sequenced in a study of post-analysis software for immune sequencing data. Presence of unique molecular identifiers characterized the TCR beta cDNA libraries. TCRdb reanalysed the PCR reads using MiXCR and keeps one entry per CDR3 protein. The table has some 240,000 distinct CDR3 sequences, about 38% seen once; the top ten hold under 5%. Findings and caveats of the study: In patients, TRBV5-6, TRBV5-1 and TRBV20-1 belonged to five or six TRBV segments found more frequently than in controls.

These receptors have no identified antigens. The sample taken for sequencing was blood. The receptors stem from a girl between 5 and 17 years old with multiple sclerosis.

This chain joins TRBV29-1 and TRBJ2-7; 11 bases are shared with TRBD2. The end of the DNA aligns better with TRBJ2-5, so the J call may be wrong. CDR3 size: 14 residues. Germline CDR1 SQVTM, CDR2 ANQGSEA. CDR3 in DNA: TGCAGCGTGGGGACTAGCGGAAGCCCAGAGACCCAGTACTTC. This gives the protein CSVGTSGSPETQYF.

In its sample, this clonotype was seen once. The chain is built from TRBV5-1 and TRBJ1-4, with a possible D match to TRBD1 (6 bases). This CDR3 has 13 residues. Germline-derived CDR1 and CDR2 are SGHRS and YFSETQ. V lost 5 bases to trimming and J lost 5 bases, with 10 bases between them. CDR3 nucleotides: TGCGCCAGCAGGAGGGGGGGGAATGAAAAACTGTTTTTT. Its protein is CASRRGGNEKLFF.

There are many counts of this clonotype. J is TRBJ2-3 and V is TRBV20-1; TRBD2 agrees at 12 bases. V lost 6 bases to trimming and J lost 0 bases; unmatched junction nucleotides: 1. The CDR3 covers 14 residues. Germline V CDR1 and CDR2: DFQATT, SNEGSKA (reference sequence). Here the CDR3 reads CSAGLAGSTDTQYF. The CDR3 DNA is TGCAGTGCCGGACTAGCGGGAAGCACAGATACGCAGTATTTT.

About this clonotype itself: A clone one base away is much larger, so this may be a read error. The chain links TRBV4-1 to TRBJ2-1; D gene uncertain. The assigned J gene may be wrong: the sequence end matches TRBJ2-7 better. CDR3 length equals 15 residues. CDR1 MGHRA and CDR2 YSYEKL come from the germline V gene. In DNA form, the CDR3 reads TGCGCCAGCAGCCAAGATAGTCCAGCCTACAATGAGCAGTACTTC. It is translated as CASSQDSPAYNEQYF.

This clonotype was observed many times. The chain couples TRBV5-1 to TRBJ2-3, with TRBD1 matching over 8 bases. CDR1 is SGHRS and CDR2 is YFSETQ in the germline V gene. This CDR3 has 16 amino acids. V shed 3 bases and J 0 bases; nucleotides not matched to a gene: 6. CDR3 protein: CASSSDRGLSTDTQYF. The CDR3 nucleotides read TGCGCCAGCAGCTCCGACAGGGGCCTTAGCACAGATACGCAGTATTTT.

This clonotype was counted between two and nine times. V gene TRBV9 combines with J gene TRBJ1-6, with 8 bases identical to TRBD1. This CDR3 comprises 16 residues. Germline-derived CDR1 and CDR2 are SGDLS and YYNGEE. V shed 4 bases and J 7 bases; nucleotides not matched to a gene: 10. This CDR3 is CASSLGQGYENSPLHF. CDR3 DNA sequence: TGTGCCAGCAGCCTAGGACAGGGTTATGAGAATTCACCCCTCCACTTT.

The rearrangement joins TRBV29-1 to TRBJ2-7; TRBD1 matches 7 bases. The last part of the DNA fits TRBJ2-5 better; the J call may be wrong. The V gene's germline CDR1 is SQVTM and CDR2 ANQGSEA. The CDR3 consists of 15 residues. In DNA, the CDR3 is TGCAGCGTTGAGATAACAGGGGAAGGAGGAGAGACCCAGTACTTC. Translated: CSVEITGEGGETQYF.